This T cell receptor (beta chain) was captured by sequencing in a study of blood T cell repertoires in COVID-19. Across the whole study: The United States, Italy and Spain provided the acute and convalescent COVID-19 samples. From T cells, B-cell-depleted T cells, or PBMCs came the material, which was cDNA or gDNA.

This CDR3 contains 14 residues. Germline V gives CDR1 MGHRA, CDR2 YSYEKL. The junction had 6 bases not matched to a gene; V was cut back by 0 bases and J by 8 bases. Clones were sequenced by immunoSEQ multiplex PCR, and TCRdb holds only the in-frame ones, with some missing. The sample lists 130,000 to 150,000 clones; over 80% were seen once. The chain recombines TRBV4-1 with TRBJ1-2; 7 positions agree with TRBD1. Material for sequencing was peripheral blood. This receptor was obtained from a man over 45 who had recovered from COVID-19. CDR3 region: CASSQEKGARGYTF. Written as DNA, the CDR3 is TGCGCCAGCAGCCAAGAGAAGGGGGCGCGGGGCTACACCTTC.